This T cell receptor (beta chain) derives from a study of neurological immune-mediated disorders. PBMCs stored at -80 C, 2 million in total, were the source of the unsorted libraries. This clonotype was seen many times. The cDNA was generated through 5'RACE incorporating 10-nucleotide random UMIs. TCRdb recomputed calls from the 5' RACE reads with MiXCR, one row per CDR3 protein. The table shows around 30,000 distinct CDR3 sequences, with less than 1.6% occurring only once. Sequenced: PBMCs. The TCR comes from a woman in her thirties with multiple sclerosis.

Here the CDR3 reads CASSLDISRRNTEAFF. The CDR3, as DNA: TGTGCCAGCAGCTTGGACATTTCCCGCCGGAACACTGAAGCTTTCTTT. The gene calls are TRBV5-6 and TRBJ1-1, with unresolved D. Trimming left V 0 bases short and J 1 base short, with 13 bases between. Germline CDR1 SGHDT, CDR2 YYEEEE. CDR3 size: 16 residues.